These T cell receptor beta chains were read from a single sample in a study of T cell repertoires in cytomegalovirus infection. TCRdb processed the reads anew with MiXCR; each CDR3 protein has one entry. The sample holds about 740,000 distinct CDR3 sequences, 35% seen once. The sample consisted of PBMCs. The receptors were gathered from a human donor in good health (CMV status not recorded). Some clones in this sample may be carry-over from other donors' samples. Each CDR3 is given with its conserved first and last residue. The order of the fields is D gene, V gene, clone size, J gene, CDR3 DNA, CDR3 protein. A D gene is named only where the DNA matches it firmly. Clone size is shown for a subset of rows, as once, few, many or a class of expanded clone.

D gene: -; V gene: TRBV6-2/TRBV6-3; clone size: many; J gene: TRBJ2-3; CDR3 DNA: TGTGCCAGCAGTCTCAGGACGTCGAGTCTGTCGCAGTATTTT; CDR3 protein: CASSLRTSSLSQYF
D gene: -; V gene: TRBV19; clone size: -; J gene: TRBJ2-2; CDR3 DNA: TGTGCCAGTCGGGACATTCTCACCGGGGAGCTGTTTTTT; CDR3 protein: CASRDILTGELFF
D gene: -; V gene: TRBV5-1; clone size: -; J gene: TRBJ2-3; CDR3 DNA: TGCGCCAGCAGCTTGGGGGCTTCGAAGACAACAGATACGCAGTATTTT; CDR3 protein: CASSLGASKTTDTQYF
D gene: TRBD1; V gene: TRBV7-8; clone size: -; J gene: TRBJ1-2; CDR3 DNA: TGTGCCAGCAGCTTAACCACGGGACAGGGCGGGGGCTATGGCTACACCTTC; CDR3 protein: CASSLTTGQGGGYGYTF
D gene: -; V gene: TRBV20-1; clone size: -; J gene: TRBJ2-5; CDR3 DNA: TGCAGTTCCGTCCCAATAGGACAGAAAGAGACCCAGTACTTC; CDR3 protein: CSSVPIGQKETQYF
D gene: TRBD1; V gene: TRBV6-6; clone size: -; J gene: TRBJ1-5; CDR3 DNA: TGTGCCAGCAGTAGACAAGACAGGGGAAGTCAGCCCCAGCATTTT; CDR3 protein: CASSRQDRGSQPQHF
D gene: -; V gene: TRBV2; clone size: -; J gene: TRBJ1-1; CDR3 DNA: TGTGCCAGCAGTGAATTGGGCAGCACTGAAGCTTTCTTT; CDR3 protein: CASSELGSTEAFF
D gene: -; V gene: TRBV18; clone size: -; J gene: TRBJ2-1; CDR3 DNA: TGTGCCAGCTCACCACTATTACGGCCCCAAAGCTCCTACAATGAGCAGTTCTTC; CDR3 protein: CASSPLLRPQSSYNEQFF
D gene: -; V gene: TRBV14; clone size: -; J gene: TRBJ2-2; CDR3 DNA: TGTGCCAGCAGTCTACAAGGTGTCGCCGGGGAGCTGTTTTTT; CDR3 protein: CASSLQGVAGELFF
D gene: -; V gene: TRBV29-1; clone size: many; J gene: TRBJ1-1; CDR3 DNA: TGCAGCGTCGCGAACACTGAAGCTTTCTTT; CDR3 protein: CSVANTEAFF
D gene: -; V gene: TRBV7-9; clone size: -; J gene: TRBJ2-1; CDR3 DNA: TGTGCCAGCAGGTCGGCAGGGGATCCCCATGAGCAGTTCTTC; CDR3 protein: CASRSAGDPHEQFF
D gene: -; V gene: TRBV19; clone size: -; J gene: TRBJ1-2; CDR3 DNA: TGTGCCAGTAGTGACGGACAGCCCTATGGCTACACCTTC; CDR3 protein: CASSDGQPYGYTF
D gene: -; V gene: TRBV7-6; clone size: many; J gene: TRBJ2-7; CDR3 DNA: TGTGCCAGCAGCTTAGTTTGGGACAACCCTTACGAGCAGTACTTC; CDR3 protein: CASSLVWDNPYEQYF
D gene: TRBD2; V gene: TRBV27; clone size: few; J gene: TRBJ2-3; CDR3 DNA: TGTGCCAGCAGCCCCATGACTAGCGGGGGGGGCACAGATACGCAGTATTTT; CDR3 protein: CASSPMTSGGGTDTQYF
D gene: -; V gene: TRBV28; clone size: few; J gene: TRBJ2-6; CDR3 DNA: TGTGCCAGCAGTACTATACACTCTGGGGCCAACGTCCTGACTTTC; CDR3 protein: CASSTIHSGANVLTF
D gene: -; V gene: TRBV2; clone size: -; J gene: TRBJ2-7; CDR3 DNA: TGTGCCAGCACGAGGACGGGTCACGAGCAGTACTTC; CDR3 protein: CASTRTGHEQYF
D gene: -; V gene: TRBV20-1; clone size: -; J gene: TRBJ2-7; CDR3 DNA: TGCAGTGCTAGAGATCTGGTCTATCGAAACGAGCAGTACTTC; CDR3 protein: CSARDLVYRNEQYF